These 25 T cell receptor beta chains came from one sample sequenced in a study of PD-L1 blockade in urothelial cancer. Assay used: immunoSEQ multiplex PCR; TCRdb lists only in-frame clones, some missing. Here the sample spans tens of thousands of clones, nearly 90% being singletons. The sample's time point: pretreatment peripheral blood. This sample comprised PBMCs, obtained around atezolizumab (anti-PD-L1) treatment. The receptors were gathered from a man in his 60s with urothelial cancer.

The chain carries TRBV5-5 and TRBJ2-1; 8 positions match TRBD2. Per germline, CDR1 SGHKS and CDR2 YYEKEE (reference sequence). V dropped 0 bases and J dropped 2; count of bases not matched to a gene: 13. The CDR3 consists of 19 residues. The CDR3 coding sequence is TGTGCCAGCAGCTTGGAGGCGGCGGGGGGCTTGGCGACCTACAATGAGCAGTTCTTC. This sequence encodes CASSLEAAGGLATYNEQFF.

This chain links TRBV29-1 with TRBJ2-5; 8 nucleotides agree with TRBD2. The germline gives CDR1 SQVTM, CDR2 ANQGSEA. This CDR3 contains 12 residues. The CDR3 sequence is CTAGGGGETQYF. DNA for the CDR3: TGCACCGCGGGGGGAGGTGGAGAGACCCAGTACTTC.

This clone has just one count. The chain carries TRBV2 and TRBJ2-7, with 7 bases that match TRBD1. The CDR3 consists of 14 residues. J was trimmed by 2 bases and V by 1 base; bases with no gene match: 2. Germline V lookup: CDR1 SNHLY, CDR2 FYNNEI. The CDR3 coding sequence is TGTGCCAGCAGTGAAGAACAGGGGCCCTACGAGCAGTACTTC. Protein: CASSEEQGPYEQYF.

This sequence joins TRBV7-2 and TRBJ1-2; the D is unclear. The V end lost 1 base, the J end lost 4 bases, and 10 bases lay between the germline ends. Germline V gene sequence: CDR1 SGHTA, CDR2 FQGNSA. This CDR3 is built from 14 residues. The CDR3 coding sequence is TGTGCCAGCAGCTTAGAAGGCGACTTCTATGGCTACACCTTC. Its translation: CASSLEGDFYGYTF. Using reference TRBV7-2 and TRBJ1-2 for the parts outside the CDR3, the full variable domain is GAGVSQSPSNKVTEKGKDVELRCDPISGHTALYWYRQSLGQGLEFLIYFQGNSAPDKSGLPSDRFSAERTGGSVSTLTIQRTQQEDSAVYLCASSLEGDFYGYTFGSGTRLTVV.

Turning to this clone: Compared with germline, one end of the junction differs, possibly owing to a read error. V is TRBV7-7 and J is TRBJ2-5, with 7 bases that match TRBD1. The CDR3 totals 16 residues. CDR1 SSHAT and CDR2 FNYEAQ come from the germline V gene (reference sequence). CDR3 coding DNA: TGTGCTAGCAGCCCAGGGGGACAGCCACCAAAAGAGACCCAGTACTTC. The encoded protein is CASSPGGQPPKETQYF.

The chain carries TRBV4-3 and TRBJ2-5; 8 nucleotides line up with TRBD2. The junction had 8 bases not matched to a gene; V was cut back by 1 base and J by 4 bases. Per the germline V gene, CDR1 is LGHNA and CDR2 is YSLEER. The CDR3 extends over 16 amino acids. The CDR3 reads CASSQVAAGATETQYF. CDR3 nucleotide sequence: TGCGCCAGCAGCCAAGTTGCAGCGGGAGCGACAGAGACCCAGTACTTC.

V is TRBV7-2 and J is TRBJ2-5; 7 bases align to TRBD1. Trimming at V came to 3 bases and at J to 5 bases, leaving 0 bases not matched to a gene. The CDR3 has 12 amino acids. Per germline, CDR1 SGHTA and CDR2 FQGNSA. The CDR3 loop reads CASSFRGETQYF. The CDR3 region has the DNA TGTGCCAGCAGCTTCAGGGGGGAGACCCAGTACTTC.

The chain combines TRBV4-1 with TRBJ2-7, with 7 bases fitting TRBD2. Germline assignment: CDR1 MGHRA and CDR2 YSYEKL. The CDR3 contains 15 residues. J lost 4 bases, V lost 4 bases, and 10 bases had no gene match. Here the CDR3 reads CASSPSAFGRYEQYF. The CDR3, as DNA: TGCGCCAGCAGCCCTAGCGCGTTCGGGAGGTACGAGCAGTACTTC.

The V gene is TRBV6-5, the J gene TRBJ1-6, with TRBD1 matching over 10 bases. In germline, CDR1 is MNHEY, CDR2 SVGAGI. Trimming removed 7 bases from V and 7 bases from J; junction bases left unmatched: 7. CDR3 size: 15 residues. CDR3 sequence reads: CASKMTGGGNSPLHF. CDR3 nucleotide sequence: TGTGCCAGCAAGATGACAGGGGGCGGGAATTCACCCCTCCACTTT.

This clone came up once. The V and J genes are TRBV30 and TRBJ1-5; D remains unclear. Germline lookup yields CDR1 GTSNPN and CDR2 SVGIG (reference sequence). The CDR3 is 13 residues long. Deletions cut 5 bases from V and 4 bases from J, with 12 bases between. The CDR3 reads CAWSPGANQPQHF. The CDR3 coding sequence is TGTGCCTGGTCCCCGGGAGCAAATCAGCCCCAGCATTTT. Filled out from reference TRBV30 and TRBJ1-5, the complete variable domain reads SQTIHQWPATLVQPVGSPLSLECTVEGTSNPNLYWYRQAAGRGLQLLFYSVGIGQISSEVPQNLSASRPQDRQFILSSKKLLLSDSGFYLCAWSPGANQPQHFGDGTRLSIL.

The V and J genes are TRBV7-2 and TRBJ1-2; TRBD1 is a possible D gene (6 bases). The V gene lost 5 bases and the J gene lost 8 bases, with 12 bases spanning the gap. The V gene's germline CDR1 is SGHTA and CDR2 FQGNSA. This CDR3 has 12 residues. The CDR3 region has the DNA TGTGCCAGCAGCCAAAACAGGGACGGCTACACCTTC. Protein product: CASSQNRDGYTF.

The rearrangement joins TRBV20-1 to TRBJ2-1, with D unclear. The germline V and J ends were trimmed by 3 bases and 8 bases, with 5 bases remaining between them. Germline assignment: CDR1 DFQATT and CDR2 SNEGSKA (reference sequence). The CDR3 is 10 residues long. CDR3 protein: CSARSYEQFF. As DNA, the CDR3 is TGCAGTGCTAGGTCTTATGAGCAGTTCTTC.

CDR3 sequence reads: CASSPLGVVSGNTIYF. CDR3 in DNA: TGTGCCAGCAGCCCCCTAGGGGTCGTCTCTGGAAACACCATATATTTT. This chain uses TRBV11-1 with TRBJ1-3, with D perhaps matching TRBD1 (5 bases). V was trimmed by 5 bases and J by 0 bases, leaving 14 bases between them. This CDR3 spans 16 amino acids. CDR1 and CDR2 from the germline V gene are SGHAT and FQDESV (reference sequence).

V gene TRBV5-4 combines with J gene TRBJ2-1, with TRBD2 as a possible D gene (6 bases). Germline loops: CDR1 SGHNT, CDR2 YYREEE (reference sequence). V was trimmed by 0 bases and J by 0 bases, leaving 10 bases between them. The CDR3 is 16 amino acids. The CDR3 bases are TGTGCCAGCAGCTTGGAATTGGGGGGCTCCTACAATGAGCAGTTCTTC. Protein sequence: CASSLELGGSYNEQFF. The variable domain in full, completed from reference TRBV5-4 and TRBJ2-1, reads ETGVTQSPTHLIKTRGQQVTLRCSSQSGHNTVSWYQQALGQGPQFIFQYYREEENGRGNFPPRFSGLQFPNYSSELNVNALELDDSALYLCASSLELGGSYNEQFFGPGTRLTVL.

The chain links TRBV5-1 to TRBJ2-5, with a weak D call TRBD2 (5 bases). This CDR3 is built from 14 residues. Germline values: CDR1 SGHRS, CDR2 YFSETQ. Trimming stripped 1 base from V and 5 bases from J, with 12 bases between. CDR3 sequence (DNA): TGCGCCAGCAGCTTGCAAAATAGCGTCGAGACCCAGTACTTC. It is translated as CASSLQNSVETQYF.

This clone has just one count. The V call is TRBV10-1, the J call TRBJ2-2; D perhaps matches TRBD2 (6 bases). Trimming removed 3 bases at V and 6 bases at J, with 11 bases between. Germline V gene data show CDR1 as WNHNN and CDR2 as SYGVQD (reference sequence). There are 14 residues in the CDR3. Written as DNA, the CDR3 is TGCGCCAGCAGTGATCTGGGGAGGCCCGGGGAGCTGTTTTTT. Its translation: CASSDLGRPGELFF.

The chain combines TRBV25-1 with TRBJ2-2; the D gene is possibly TRBD1 (5 bases). From germline, CDR1 is MGHDK and CDR2 SYGVNS. There are 15 residues in the CDR3. V lost 1 base and J 2 bases, leaving 8 bases between the germline ends. This CDR3 is CASSEFRGNTGELFF. The CDR3 coding sequence is TGTGCCAGCAGTGAATTTAGGGGAAACACCGGGGAGCTGTTTTTT.

This chain's CDR3 is CASSELASADSPLHF. CDR3 coding DNA: TGTGCCAGCAGCGAATTGGCCTCTGCGGATTCACCCCTCCACTTT. V usage is TRBV9 and J usage is TRBJ1-6; D is undetermined. CDR3 length: 15 residues. The V end was cut by 3 bases, the J end by 8 bases, with 15 bases between. The germline V gene encodes CDR1 SGDLS and CDR2 YYNGEE.

The chain has TRBV6-5 and TRBJ1-1, with D possibly being TRBD1 (6 bases). The ends were cut back, 4 bases at V and 0 bases at J, with 15 bases in the middle. This CDR3 has 16 amino acids. Germline V lookup: CDR1 MNHEY, CDR2 SVGAGI. The CDR3 region has the DNA TGTGCCAGCAGTTTAACAACGTGGACAGTGAACACTGAAGCTTTCTTT. It yields the protein CASSLTTWTVNTEAFF.

The chain links TRBV30 to TRBJ2-3; D gene unclear. Trimming removed 4 bases from V and 6 bases from J, with 8 bases in between. The CDR3 runs to 11 residues. CDR1 is GTSNPN and CDR2 is SVGIG in the germline V gene (reference sequence). CDR3 in DNA: TGTGCCTGGAATAATGCGGATACGCAGTATTTT. It encodes CAWNNADTQYF.

V gene TRBV9 combines with J gene TRBJ2-2; 15 nucleotides match TRBD2. Trimming took 4 bases from V and 0 from J; bases not matched to a gene: 4. The CDR3 length is 18 residues. Looked up from germline, CDR1 is SGDLS and CDR2 is YYNGEE. CDR3 sequence: CASSQGLAGGANTGELFF. CDR3 sequence (DNA): TGTGCCAGCAGCCAGGGACTAGCGGGAGGAGCGAACACCGGGGAGCTGTTTTTT. The full variable domain, in which reference TRBV9 and TRBJ2-2 provide the parts outside the CDR3, is DSGVTQTPKHLITATGQRVTLRCSPRSGDLSVYWYQQSLDQGLQFLIQYYNGEERAKGNILERFSAQQFPDLHSELNLSSLELGDSALYFCASSQGLAGGANTGELFFGEGSRLTVL.

This clone was seen only once. V gene TRBV7-8 combines with J gene TRBJ2-7; D might be TRBD1 (5 bases). Germline CDR1 is SGHVS and CDR2 is FQNEAQ. Trimming took off 5 bases at V and 1 base at J, with 12 bases between the two ends. The CDR3 is 14 residues long. The CDR3 nucleotides read TGTGCCAGCAGCCCCTACAGGTCTTCCTACGAGCAGTACTTC. This encodes CASSPYRSSYEQYF. Filled out from reference TRBV7-8 and TRBJ2-7, the complete variable domain reads GAGVSQSPRYKVAKRGQDVALRCDPISGHVSLFWYQQALGQGPEFLTYFQNEAQLDKSGLPSDRFFAERPEGSVSTLKIQRTQQEDSAVYLCASSPYRSSYEQYFGPGTRLTVT.

The rearrangement uses TRBV7-9 and TRBJ2-3; 9 bases align to TRBD1. Per the germline V gene, CDR1 is SEHNR and CDR2 is FQNEAQ (reference sequence). The CDR3 runs 15 residues. The J segment lost 4 bases and the V segment lost 0 bases, leaving 2 bases of the junction unmatched. The CDR3 reads CASSLAGQGADTQYF. The CDR3 nucleotides read TGTGCCAGCAGCTTAGCGGGACAGGGAGCAGATACGCAGTATTTT.

The rearrangement links TRBV2 to TRBJ2-3, with D perhaps TRBD1 (6 bases). CDR3 size: 15 residues. Deletions cut 3 bases from V and 2 bases from J, with 12 bases between. Germline V gives CDR1 SNHLY, CDR2 FYNNEI. The CDR3 reads CASSEGQGSTDTQYF. CDR3 DNA: TGTGCCAGCAGTGAGGGGCAGGGGTCCACAGATACGCAGTATTTT.

This sequence joins TRBV4-3 and TRBJ2-3; perhaps TRBD1 as D (6 bases). The germline V gene has CDR1 LGHNA and CDR2 YSLEER. The length of the CDR3 is 17 residues. V lost 0 bases, J lost 2 bases, and 15 bases lay in between. CDR3 region: CASSQERRTGNTDTQYF. The CDR3 bases are TGCGCCAGCAGCCAAGAACGGAGAACAGGGAACACAGATACGCAGTATTTT.